What follows are 8 T cell receptor beta chains derived from one specimen sequenced in a study of blood T cell repertoires in COVID-19. Clones were read by immunoSEQ multiplex PCR, and TCRdb kept only the in-frame ones, dropping some. This table holds some 210,000 clones, about nine tenths found once. The sequenced sample consisted of peripheral blood. The source of these receptors is a man between 60 and 70 years old who had recovered from COVID-19.

The rearrangement uses TRBV4-1 and TRBJ2-7; perhaps TRBD1 as D (6 bases). Germline V CDR1 and CDR2: MGHRA, YSYEKL. This CDR3 has 16 residues. Deletions cut 0 bases from V and 3 bases from J, with 15 bases between. The CDR3 is CASSQDPGVGGYEQYF. For the CDR3, the DNA is TGCGCCAGCAGCCAAGATCCCGGGGTAGGGGGCTACGAGCAGTACTTC.

This chain uses TRBV5-1 with TRBJ1-2; D might be TRBD1 (6 bases). Trimming took 3 bases from V and 4 from J, leaving 10 bases between them. CDR3 size: 13 residues. CDR1 is SGHRS, CDR2 YFSETQ, per germline. This CDR3 reads CASSSPGVYGYTF. CDR3 nucleotide sequence: TGCGCCAGCAGCTCTCCAGGGGTCTATGGCTACACCTTC.

The J gene is TRBJ2-1, the V gene TRBV6-2 or TRBV6-3; 11 bases align to TRBD2. This CDR3 has 16 residues. CDR1 is MNHEY and CDR2 is SVGEGT in the germline V gene. With 5 bases clipped from V and 4 bases from J, the junction kept 7 bases outside the gene matches. The CDR3 reads CASSPGTSGFYNEQFF. CDR3 bases: TGTGCCAGCAGTCCCGGGACTAGCGGATTTTACAATGAGCAGTTCTTC.

As for this clone: The identical CDR3 is also encoded by other nucleotide sequences in the sample. This chain joins TRBV6-5 and TRBJ2-5, with TRBD1 matching 8 bases. In germline, CDR1 is MNHEY, CDR2 SVGAGI. This CDR3 spans 14 amino acids. The trim removed 6 bases at V and 5 bases at J, leaving 8 bases unmatched. CDR3 DNA: TGTGCCAGCAGACCCGCAGGGGGCGGGGAGACCCAGTACTTC. It specifies CASRPAGGGETQYF.

CDR3 DNA: TGCGCCAGCAGCCCGCAAAGACTAGCGTGGGATGAGCAGTTCTTC. This codes for CASSPQRLAWDEQFF. The rearrangement links TRBV4-3 to TRBJ2-1; 8 nucleotides match TRBD2. The CDR3 extends over 15 amino acids. Germline assignment: CDR1 LGHNA and CDR2 YSLEER. J was trimmed by 8 bases and V by 4 bases; bases with no gene match: 10.

V is TRBV2 and J is TRBJ2-3; D may be TRBD2 (5 bases). The CDR3 covers 14 residues. Germline values: CDR1 SNHLY, CDR2 FYNNEI. Trimming shortened V by 6 bases and J by 0 bases, and 10 bases separated the two germline ends. CDR3 bases: TGTGCCAGCAGGACTATTTCTAGCACAGATACGCAGTATTTT. Protein: CASRTISSTDTQYF.

The chain joins TRBV4-1 to TRBJ1-1; D remains unclear. This CDR3 is built from 12 residues. CDR1 MGHRA and CDR2 YSYEKL come from the germline V gene. Deletions cut 3 bases from V and 0 bases from J, with 2 bases between. CDR3 in DNA: TGCGCCAGCAGCCACATGAACACTGAAGCTTTCTTT. Encoded protein: CASSHMNTEAFF.

The rearrangement joins TRBV6-2 or TRBV6-3 to TRBJ1-1; D ambiguous. CDR3 size: 13 residues. Germline V gene lookup returns CDR1 MNHEY and CDR2 SVGEGT. V was pared by 3 bases and J by 2 bases, with 7 bases between. The CDR3: CASSYQANTEAFF. CDR3 nucleotide sequence: TGTGCCAGCAGTTATCAGGCCAACACTGAAGCTTTCTTT.